The entry that follows covers one T cell receptor beta chain sequence. The antigen is unknown. This record belongs to a study of beta chain features in type 1 diabetes. Overall study results and limits: For TCRB rearrangement, an influence of HLA type remained unresolved here. When Type 1 diabetes patients were examined, their TCRB CDR3s proved moderately but significantly shorter in all four CD4+ subsets.

The V end was cut by 0 bases, the J end by 7 bases, with 22 bases between. This CDR3 has 17 residues. Germline CDR1 reads MNHNS; CDR2 reads SASEGT. The sequenced template was cDNA made from the entire isolated RNA. The assay was immunoSEQ multiplex PCR, and TCRdb's table has in-frame clones only and misses some. The data contain approximately 730,000 clones, roughly 13% of them singletons. Sequenced material: naive CD4+ T cells from blood. This chain connects TRBV6-1 to TRBJ2-7; the D gene is possibly TRBD2 (6 bases). The TCR comes from a man between 18 and 29 years old with type 1 diabetes. The CDR3 reads CASSEALLGGPAKEQYF. The CDR3, as DNA: TGTGCCAGCAGTGAAGCGCTTTTGGGGGGTCCGGCAAAGGAGCAGTACTTC.